This T cell receptor beta chain was recorded in a study of neurological immune-mediated disorders. Broader study findings: Because no CDR3 amino acid sequences were shared across subjects by expanded clones, private repertoires were suggested in all groups.

The cDNA came from 5'RACE, which used 10-nucleotide random UMIs. Every sequencing run drew on 15-18 subjects and yielded over 180 million TCR-beta sequences. TCRdb re-derived calls from the 5' RACE reads in MiXCR, one entry per CDR3 protein. There are approximately 48,000 distinct CDR3 sequences in the sample; about 12% occur only once, and around 8.8% lies in the top ten. Germline V gives CDR1 SGHRS, CDR2 YFSETQ. The CDR3 extends over 14 amino acids. Stated time point: longitudinal time-point 3. The unsorted libraries originated from 2 million PBMCs that had been stored at -80 C. A note on this clonotype: Its target is not known. A much larger clone differs from this one at a single base, so this may be a read error.

V and J are TRBV5-1 and TRBJ2-2; D remains unclear. The receptor's source is a male donor with HTLV-1-associated myelopathy (HAM/TSP). Input material: PBMCs. CDR3 sequence reads: CVSSLAFTSGELFF. CDR3 in DNA: TGCGTCAGCAGCTTGGCCTTCACCTCCGGGGAGCTGTTTTTT.